The 25 T cell receptor beta chains listed next were all sequenced from one sample in a study of blood T cell repertoires in COVID-19. Data came from immunoSEQ multiplex PCR; TCRdb stores just in-frame clones and leaves some out. The sample contains 150,000 to 200,000 clones, roughly 81% of which appear only once. Sample: peripheral blood. These TCRs come from a woman aged 40 to 50 with COVID-19, enrolled during active disease.

This clone was recorded a few times. The chain has TRBV15 and TRBJ1-5; D is undetermined. The germline CDR1 and CDR2 sequences are LNHNV and YYDKDF (reference sequence). The CDR3 is 13 residues long. Trimming shortened V by 4 bases and J by 4 bases, and 8 bases separated the two germline ends. Written as DNA, the CDR3 is TGTGCCACCAGCACTGCGAGGAATCAGCCCCAGCATTTT. Its translation: CATSTARNQPQHF.

The chain is built from TRBV5-8 and TRBJ2-3, with 8 nucleotides matching TRBD1. Germline trimming cut 2 bases from V and 3 bases from J; bases unmatched to any gene: 5. Germline assignment: CDR1 SGHTS and CDR2 YDEGEE. This CDR3 spans 15 amino acids. As DNA, the CDR3 is TGTGCCAGCAGCTTCGGGACAGGTGGTACAGATACGCAGTATTTT. Its protein product is CASSFGTGGTDTQYF.

This clone appeared a few times. The chain employs TRBV30 and TRBJ1-3, with no clear D. The V end lost 5 bases, the J end lost 9 bases, and 8 bases lay between the germline ends. Germline CDR1 GTSNPN, CDR2 SVGIG (reference sequence). This CDR3 is 10 amino acids long. CDR3 region: CAWQEGTIYF. The CDR3, as DNA: TGTGCCTGGCAAGAGGGCACCATATATTTT.

V is TRBV15 and J is TRBJ1-2, with TRBD1 identical over 8 bases. Germline assignment: CDR1 LNHNV and CDR2 YYDKDF (reference sequence). This CDR3 is built from 15 residues. J lost 0 bases, V lost 3 bases, and 3 bases had no gene match. CDR3 residues: CATSRDRASNYGYTF. The DNA for the CDR3 is TGTGCCACCAGCAGGGACAGGGCATCTAACTATGGCTACACCTTC.

This clone was detected a few times. The chain uses TRBV27 and TRBJ1-2; D not resolved. The CDR3 runs 14 residues. Per germline, CDR1 MNHEY and CDR2 SMNVEV (reference sequence). With 5 bases removed from V and 7 bases from J, the gap between germline ends came to 17 bases. Here the CDR3 reads CASSLTVYSGGYTF. For the CDR3, the DNA is TGTGCCAGCAGTCTCACCGTGTACAGTGGTGGCTACACCTTC.

The CDR3 coding sequence is TGTGCCAGCAGCAAGAGGGAGGGAGATGAGCAGTTCTTC. This codes for CASSKREGDEQFF. The chain carries TRBV6-5 and TRBJ2-1; TRBD2 agrees at 7 bases. Germline V gene sequence: CDR1 MNHEY, CDR2 SVGAGI. V was clipped by 6 bases and J by 8 bases; unmatched bases: 7. The CDR3 is 13 amino acids.

This sequence joins TRBV3-1 (or the pseudogene TRBV3-2) and TRBJ2-5; D is unresolved. The ends were cut back, 3 bases at V and 2 bases at J, with 4 bases in the middle. The CDR3 has 12 residues. The germline gives CDR1 LGHDT, CDR2 YNNKEL (reference sequence). CDR3 protein: CASSHAQETQYF. In nucleotides, the CDR3 is TGTGCCAGCAGCCACGCGCAAGAGACCCAGTACTTC.

This chain connects TRBV4-2 to TRBJ1-2; D is perhaps TRBD1 (6 bases). V was shortened by 4 bases and J by 6 bases, with 12 bases between the two germline ends. Germline V gene lookup returns CDR1 LGHNA and CDR2 YNFKEQ. CDR3 size: 13 residues. In DNA, the CDR3 is TGTGCCAGCAGCCCTCTAAGGGGGAATGGCTACACCTTC. It encodes CASSPLRGNGYTF.

This rearrangement joins TRBV28 to TRBJ2-3; D is possibly TRBD1 (5 bases). The CDR3 consists of 14 residues. Looked up from germline, CDR1 is MDHEN and CDR2 is SYDVKM. Trimming removed 7 bases from V and 12 bases from J, with 23 bases in between. The CDR3 here is CASTQGGRLNPQYF. CDR3 nucleotides: TGTGCCAGCACCCAGGGCGGTCGGCTGAACCCCCAGTATTTT.

There are a few counts of this clone. The chain couples TRBV3-1 (or the pseudogene TRBV3-2) to TRBJ1-1, with a possible D match to TRBD1 (5 bases). The germline gives CDR1 LGHDT, CDR2 YNNKEL (reference sequence). Trimming removed 1 base at V and 3 bases at J, with 15 bases between. This CDR3 is built from 16 residues. As DNA, the CDR3 is TGTGCCAGCAGCCAAGGAGGGCCAGGGAGGGACACTGAAGCTTTCTTT. Translating it yields CASSQGGPGRDTEAFF.

The rearrangement uses TRBV3-1 (or the pseudogene TRBV3-2) and TRBJ1-2, with D unclear. The CDR3 is 14 amino acids. CDR1 is LGHDT, CDR2 YNNKEL, per germline (reference sequence). The ends were cut back, 0 bases at V and 4 bases at J, with 9 bases in the middle. CDR3 protein: CASSQDWEVYGYTF. DNA for the CDR3: TGTGCCAGCAGCCAAGATTGGGAGGTCTATGGCTACACCTTC.

This clone was recorded once. This chain links TRBV9 with TRBJ2-3; TRBD2 aligns across 7 bases. J lost 11 bases, V lost 0 bases, and 15 bases had no gene match. Per the germline V gene, CDR1 is SGDLS and CDR2 is YYNGEE. This CDR3 contains 16 residues. The CDR3 sequence: CASSVERDRVRGGQYF. DNA of the CDR3: TGTGCCAGCAGCGTAGAGCGGGACCGGGTGAGGGGTGGGCAGTATTTT.

V and J are TRBV21-1 and TRBJ2-2; the DNA was not used to check the table's D call, TRBD2. TRBV21-1 is designated a pseudogene. This CDR3 is 15 amino acids long. CDR3 sequence reads: CASTPRGGNTGELFF. The CDR3 nucleotides are TGTGCCAGCACCCCAAGGGGAGGGAACACCGGGGAGCTGTTTTTT.

The genes are TRBV27 and TRBJ1-2, with D possibly being TRBD1 (6 bases). CDR1 and CDR2 (germline): MNHEY, SMNVEV (reference sequence). The CDR3 is made up of 17 amino acids. The ends were cut back, 6 bases at V and 5 bases at J, with 25 bases in the middle. DNA for the CDR3: TGTGCCAGCAGCCTACAGGGCGTGAATTCGCGCGGGTATGGCTACACCTTC. Translation gives CASSLQGVNSRGYGYTF.

The rearrangement joins TRBV27 to TRBJ2-7, with 12 bases aligning to TRBD1. The CDR3 totals 14 residues. Germline V gives CDR1 MNHEY, CDR2 SMNVEV (reference sequence). Written as DNA, the CDR3 is TGTGTTTCATCTCCGGGACAGGGGGCAGACGAGCAGTACTTC. Protein product: CVSSPGQGADEQYF.

The chain has TRBV7-9 and TRBJ2-3; 7 bases match TRBD1. Germline lookup yields CDR1 SEHNR and CDR2 FQNEAQ (reference sequence). The CDR3 covers 15 residues. V trimming: 2 bases; J trimming: 6 bases; junction bases outside the gene matches: 8. The CDR3 reads CASSLLQQGLDTQYF. Written as DNA, the CDR3 is TGTGCCAGCAGCTTACTCCAACAGGGGCTCGATACGCAGTATTTT.

The V and J genes are TRBV3-1 (or the pseudogene TRBV3-2) and TRBJ2-5; 7 nucleotides line up with TRBD2. CDR3 size: 15 residues. V shed 3 bases, J shed 2 bases, and the junction held 6 bases outside the gene matches. Germline V gives CDR1 LGHDT, CDR2 YNNKEL (reference sequence). CDR3 region: CASSHRGTKQETQYF. CDR3 DNA: TGTGCCAGCAGCCATCGCGGGACTAAACAAGAGACCCAGTACTTC.

V is TRBV12-3 or TRBV12-4 and J is TRBJ2-1; a possible D gene is TRBD2 (5 bases). The CDR3 totals 13 residues. V was cut by 6 bases and J by 4 bases, with 10 bases left in between. The CDR3 reads CASSAPGYNEQFF. CDR3 in DNA: TGTGCCAGCAGCGCCCCGGGGTACAATGAGCAGTTCTTC.

The rearrangement joins TRBV29-1 to TRBJ2-1, with 9 positions matching TRBD2. The CDR3 totals 14 residues. Germline V gene data show CDR1 as SQVTM and CDR2 as ANQGSEA. J lost 2 bases, V lost 3 bases, and 2 bases had no gene match. The CDR3 sequence: CSVDGGRAYNEQFF. The CDR3 nucleotides read TGCAGCGTTGACGGCGGGAGGGCCTACAATGAGCAGTTCTTC.

CDR3 sequence: CATSDRGAYNEQFF. In nucleotides, the CDR3 is TGTGCCACCAGTGATCGGGGGGCCTACAATGAGCAGTTCTTC. This chain connects TRBV24-1 to TRBJ2-1, with TRBD2 matching over 7 bases. J was trimmed by 2 bases and V by 3 bases; bases with no gene match: 0. This CDR3 has 14 residues. The germline gives CDR1 KGHDR, CDR2 SFDVKD.

The V and J genes are TRBV29-1 and TRBJ1-2; 9 nucleotides agree with TRBD1. This CDR3 region has 18 residues. Unmatched junction bases numbered 22, after V lost 5 bases and J lost 6 bases. Germline V lookup: CDR1 SQVTM, CDR2 ANQGSEA. The CDR3 coding sequence is TGCAGCGTTCCTAATACCCGGGACAGGGAGATCTTCGGGGATGGCTACACCTTC. Translated: CSVPNTRDREIFGDGYTF.

J is TRBJ2-3 and V is TRBV7-8, with D unclear. The CDR3 is 15 amino acids. V was pared by 1 base and J by 0 bases, with 8 bases between. The V gene's germline CDR1 is SGHVS and CDR2 FQNEAQ. The CDR3 loop reads CASSLGLTSTDTQYF. The CDR3 DNA reads TGTGCCAGCAGCTTAGGTCTAACTAGCACAGATACGCAGTATTTT. Full variable domain (rest looked up from reference TRBV7-8 and TRBJ2-3): GAGVSQSPRYKVAKRGQDVALRCDPISGHVSLFWYQQALGQGPEFLTYFQNEAQLDKSGLPSDRFFAERPEGSVSTLKIQRTQQEDSAVYLCASSLGLTSTDTQYFGPGTRLTVL.

The chain joins TRBV30 to TRBJ1-5, with D possibly being TRBD1 (6 bases). The CDR3 contains 13 residues. Germline V gives CDR1 GTSNPN, CDR2 SVGIG (reference sequence). V lost 2 bases to trimming and J lost 6 bases, with 11 bases between them. In DNA form, the CDR3 reads TGTGCCTGGAGTTCGGCAGGGGCTCAGCCCCAGCATTTT. Residues: CAWSSAGAQPQHF.

The V gene is TRBV7-3, the J gene TRBJ1-6; D possibly corresponds to TRBD1 (5 bases). Germline V gives CDR1 SGHTA, CDR2 FQGTGA. The CDR3 runs 15 residues. The V end was cut by 0 bases, the J end by 8 bases, with 11 bases between. The CDR3 DNA is TGTGCCAGCAGCTTAACTGCAGGGCCGTATTCACCCCTCCACTTT. Encoded protein: CASSLTAGPYSPLHF. Variable domain in full (rest from reference TRBV7-3 and TRBJ1-6): GAGVSQTPSNKVTEKGKYVELRCDPISGHTALYWYRQSLGQGPEFLIYFQGTGAADDSGLPNDRFFAVRPEGSVSTLKIQRTERGDSAVYLCASSLTAGPYSPLHFGNGTRLTVT.

For the CDR3, the DNA is TGTGCCAGCAGCTTGGTCGACAGGGTGAACACTGAAGCTTTCTTT. The encoded protein is CASSLVDRVNTEAFF. The rearrangement uses TRBV5-4 and TRBJ1-1, with 7 nucleotides matching TRBD1. From germline, CDR1 is SGHNT and CDR2 YYREEE (reference sequence). This CDR3 is built from 15 residues. J lost 0 bases, V lost 0 bases, and 2 bases had no gene match.